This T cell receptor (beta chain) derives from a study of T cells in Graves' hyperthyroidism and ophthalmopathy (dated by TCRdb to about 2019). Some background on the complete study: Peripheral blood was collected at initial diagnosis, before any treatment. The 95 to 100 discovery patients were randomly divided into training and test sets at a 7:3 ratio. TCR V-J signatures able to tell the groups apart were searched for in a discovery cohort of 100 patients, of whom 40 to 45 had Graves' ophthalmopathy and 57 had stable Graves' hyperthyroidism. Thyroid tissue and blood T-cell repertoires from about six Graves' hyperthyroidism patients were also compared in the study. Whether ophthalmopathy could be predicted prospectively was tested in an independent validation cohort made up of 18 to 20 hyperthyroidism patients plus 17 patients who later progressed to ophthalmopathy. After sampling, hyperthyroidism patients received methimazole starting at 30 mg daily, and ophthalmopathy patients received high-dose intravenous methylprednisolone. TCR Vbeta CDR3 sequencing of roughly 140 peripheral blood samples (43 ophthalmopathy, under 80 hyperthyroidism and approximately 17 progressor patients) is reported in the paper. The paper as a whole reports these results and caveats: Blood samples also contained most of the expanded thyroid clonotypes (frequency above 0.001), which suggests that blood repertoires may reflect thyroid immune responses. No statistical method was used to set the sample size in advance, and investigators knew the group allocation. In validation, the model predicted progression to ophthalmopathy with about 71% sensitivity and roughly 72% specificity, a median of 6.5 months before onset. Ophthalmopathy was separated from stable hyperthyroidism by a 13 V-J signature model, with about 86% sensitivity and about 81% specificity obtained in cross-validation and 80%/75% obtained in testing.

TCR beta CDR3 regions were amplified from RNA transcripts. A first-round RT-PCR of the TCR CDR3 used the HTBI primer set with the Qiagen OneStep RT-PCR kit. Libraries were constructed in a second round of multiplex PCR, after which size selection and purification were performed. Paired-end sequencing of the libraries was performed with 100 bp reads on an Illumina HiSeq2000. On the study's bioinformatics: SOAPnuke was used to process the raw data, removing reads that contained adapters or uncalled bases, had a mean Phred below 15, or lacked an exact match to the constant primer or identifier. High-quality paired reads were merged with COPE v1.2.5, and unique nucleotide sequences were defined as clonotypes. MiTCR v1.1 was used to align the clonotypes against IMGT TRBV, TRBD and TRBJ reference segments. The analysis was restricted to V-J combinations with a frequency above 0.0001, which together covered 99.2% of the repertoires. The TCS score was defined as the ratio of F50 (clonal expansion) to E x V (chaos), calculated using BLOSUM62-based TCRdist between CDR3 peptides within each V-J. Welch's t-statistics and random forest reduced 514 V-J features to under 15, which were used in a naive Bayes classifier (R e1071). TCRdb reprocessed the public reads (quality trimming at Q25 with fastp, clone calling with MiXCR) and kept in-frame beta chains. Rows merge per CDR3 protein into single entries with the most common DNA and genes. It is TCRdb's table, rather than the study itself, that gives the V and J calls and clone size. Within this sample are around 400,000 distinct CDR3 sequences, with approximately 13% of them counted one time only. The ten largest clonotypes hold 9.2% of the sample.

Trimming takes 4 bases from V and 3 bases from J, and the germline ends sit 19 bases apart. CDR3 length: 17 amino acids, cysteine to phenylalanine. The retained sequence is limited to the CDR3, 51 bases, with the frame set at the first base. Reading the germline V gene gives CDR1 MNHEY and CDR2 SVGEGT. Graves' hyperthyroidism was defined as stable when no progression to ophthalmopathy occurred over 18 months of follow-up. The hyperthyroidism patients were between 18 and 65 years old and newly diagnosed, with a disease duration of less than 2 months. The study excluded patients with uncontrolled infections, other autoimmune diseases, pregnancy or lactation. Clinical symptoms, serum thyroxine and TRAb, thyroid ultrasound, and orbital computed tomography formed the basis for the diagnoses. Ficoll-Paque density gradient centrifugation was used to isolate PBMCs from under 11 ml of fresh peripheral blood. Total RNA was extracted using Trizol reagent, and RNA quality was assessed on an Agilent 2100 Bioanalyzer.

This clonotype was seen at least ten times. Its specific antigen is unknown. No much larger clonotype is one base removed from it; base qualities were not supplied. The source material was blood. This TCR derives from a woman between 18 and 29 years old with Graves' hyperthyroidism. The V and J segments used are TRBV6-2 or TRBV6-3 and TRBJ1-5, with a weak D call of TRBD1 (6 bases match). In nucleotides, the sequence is TGTGCCAGCAGTTTCCTCCGGGACACCGGTTTCAATCAGCCCCAGCATTTT. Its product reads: CASSFLRDTGFNQPQHF.